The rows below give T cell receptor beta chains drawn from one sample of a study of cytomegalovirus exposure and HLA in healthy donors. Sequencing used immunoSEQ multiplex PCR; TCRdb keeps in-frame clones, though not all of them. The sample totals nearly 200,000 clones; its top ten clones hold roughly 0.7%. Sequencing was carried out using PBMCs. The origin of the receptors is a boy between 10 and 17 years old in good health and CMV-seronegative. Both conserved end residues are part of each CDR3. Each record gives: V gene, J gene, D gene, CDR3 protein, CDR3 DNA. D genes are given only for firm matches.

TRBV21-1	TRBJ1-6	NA	CASSSVGSYNSPLHF	TGTGCCAGCAGCTCCGTCGGTTCCTATAATTCACCCCTCCACTTT
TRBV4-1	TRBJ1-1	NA	CASSHPPGVGVGTEAFF	TGCGCCAGCAGCCACCCCCCGGGGGTGGGGGTTGGCACTGAAGCTTTCTTT
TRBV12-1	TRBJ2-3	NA	CASPNPSGVITDTQYF	TGTGCCAGCCCCAATCCAAGCGGGGTCATCACAGATACGCAGTATTTT
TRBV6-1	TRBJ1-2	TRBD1	CASRLQGNYGYTF	TGTGCCAGCAGACTACAGGGGAACTATGGCTACACCTTC
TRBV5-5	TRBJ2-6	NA	CASSSWGQGPYSGANVLTF	TGTGCCAGCAGCTCCTGGGGGCAGGGGCCCTACTCTGGGGCCAACGTCCTGACTTTC
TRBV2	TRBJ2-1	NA	CASSEQGLSYNEQFF	TGTGCCAGCAGTGAACAGGGGTTATCCTACAATGAGCAGTTCTTC
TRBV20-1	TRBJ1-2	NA	CSASGAGYTF	TGCAGTGCTAGTGGGGCTGGCTACACCTTC
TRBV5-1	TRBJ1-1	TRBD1	CASSYGQVGNTEAFF	TGCGCCAGCAGCTATGGACAGGTTGGGAACACTGAAGCTTTCTTT
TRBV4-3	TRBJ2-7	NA	CASSQRFPGEQYF	TGCGCCAGCAGCCAGCGTTTTCCCGGGGAGCAGTACTTC
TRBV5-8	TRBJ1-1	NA	CASSLAGWTEAFF	TGTGCCAGCAGCTTGGCGGGATGGACTGAAGCTTTCTTT
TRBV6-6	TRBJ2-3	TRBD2	CASLPRSGGITDTQYF	TGTGCCAGCCTCCCCCGGAGCGGGGGGATCACAGATACGCAGTATTTT
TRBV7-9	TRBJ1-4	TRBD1	CASSSNTGQVQEKLFF	TGTGCCAGCAGCTCCAATACGGGACAGGTCCAGGAAAAACTGTTTTTT
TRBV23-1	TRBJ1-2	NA	CASSLRRVRAGDYGYTF	TGCGCCAGCAGTCTTCGCCGCGTCAGGGCAGGTGACTATGGCTACACCTTC
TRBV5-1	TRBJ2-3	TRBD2	CASSTIAGGRADTQYF	TGCGCCAGCAGCACGATAGCGGGGGGGAGAGCAGATACGCAGTATTTT
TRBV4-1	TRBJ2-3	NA	CASSQEYMVSVGTDTQYF	TGCGCCAGCAGCCAAGAATATATGGTTAGTGTAGGCACAGATACGCAGTATTTT
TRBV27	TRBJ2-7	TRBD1	CASKHGTGYYEQYF	TGTGCCAGCAAACACGGGACAGGGTATTACGAGCAGTACTTC
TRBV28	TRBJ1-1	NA	CASSLEQMNTEAFF	TGTGCCAGCAGTTTGGAGCAGATGAACACTGAAGCTTTCTTT
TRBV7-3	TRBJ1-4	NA	CASSLNGGANEKLFF	TGTGCCAGCAGCTTAAACGGGGGGGCTAATGAAAAACTGTTTTTT
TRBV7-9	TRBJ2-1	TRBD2	CASSPPGLAGNEQFF	TGTGCCAGCAGCCCCCCGGGACTAGCGGGAAATGAGCAGTTCTTC
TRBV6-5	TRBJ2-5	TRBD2	CASSFGGARETQYF	TGTGCCAGCAGTTTCGGGGGGGCCCGAGAGACCCAGTACTTC
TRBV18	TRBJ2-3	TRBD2	CASSPLRGTSENTDTQYF	TGTGCCAGCTCACCCCTAAGAGGGACTAGCGAGAACACAGATACGCAGTATTTT
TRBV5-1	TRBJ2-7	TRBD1	CASSARQGPYEQYF	TGCGCCAGCAGCGCGCGACAGGGGCCCTACGAGCAGTACTTC
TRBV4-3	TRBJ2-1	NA	CASSQGTAEYNEQFF	TGCGCCAGCAGCCAGGGGACTGCGGAATACAATGAGCAGTTCTTC
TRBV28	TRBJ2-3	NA	CASMTDGTDTQYF	TGTGCCAGCATGACTGACGGGACAGATACGCAGTATTTT
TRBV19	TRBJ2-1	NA	CASSIRTWEEQFF	TGTGCCAGTAGTATTCGGACGTGGGAGGAGCAGTTCTTC
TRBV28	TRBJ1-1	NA	CASSLPLRGGPDTEAFF	TGTGCCAGCAGTTTACCGCTACGCGGGGGGCCGGACACTGAAGCTTTCTTT
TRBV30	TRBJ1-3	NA	CAWSTDSGNTIYF	TGTGCCTGGAGTACTGATTCTGGAAACACCATATATTTT